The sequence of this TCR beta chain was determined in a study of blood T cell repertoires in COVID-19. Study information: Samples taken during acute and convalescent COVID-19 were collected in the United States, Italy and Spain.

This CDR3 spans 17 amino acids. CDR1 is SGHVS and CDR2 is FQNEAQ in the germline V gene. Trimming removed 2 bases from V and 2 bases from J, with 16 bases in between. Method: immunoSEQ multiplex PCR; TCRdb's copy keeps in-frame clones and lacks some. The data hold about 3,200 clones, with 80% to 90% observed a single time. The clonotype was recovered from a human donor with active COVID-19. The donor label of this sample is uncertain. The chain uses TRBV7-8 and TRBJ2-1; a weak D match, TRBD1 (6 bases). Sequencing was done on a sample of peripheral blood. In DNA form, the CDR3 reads TGTGCCAGCAGCTTACGGCCCCCGGGACACACCTACAATGAGCAGTTCTTC. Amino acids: CASSLRPPGHTYNEQFF.